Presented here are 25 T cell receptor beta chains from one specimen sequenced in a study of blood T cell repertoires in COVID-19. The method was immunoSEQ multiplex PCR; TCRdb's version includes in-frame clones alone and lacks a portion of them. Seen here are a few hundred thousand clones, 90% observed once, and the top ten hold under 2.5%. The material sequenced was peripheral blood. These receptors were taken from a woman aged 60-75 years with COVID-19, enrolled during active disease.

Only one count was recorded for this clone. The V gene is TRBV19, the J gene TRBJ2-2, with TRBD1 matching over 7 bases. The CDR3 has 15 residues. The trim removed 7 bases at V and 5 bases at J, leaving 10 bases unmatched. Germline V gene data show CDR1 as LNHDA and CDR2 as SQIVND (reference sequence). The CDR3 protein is CASISRGRGTGELFF. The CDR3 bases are TGTGCCAGTATTTCAAGGGGGCGCGGTACCGGGGAGCTGTTTTTT.

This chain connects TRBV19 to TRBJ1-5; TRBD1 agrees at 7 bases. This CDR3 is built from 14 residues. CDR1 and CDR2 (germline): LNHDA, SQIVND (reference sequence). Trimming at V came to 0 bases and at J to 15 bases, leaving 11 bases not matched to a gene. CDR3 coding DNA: TGTGCCAGTAGTATAGAACGAACAGGGGAGAGTGTGCATTTT. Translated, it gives CASSIERTGESVHF.

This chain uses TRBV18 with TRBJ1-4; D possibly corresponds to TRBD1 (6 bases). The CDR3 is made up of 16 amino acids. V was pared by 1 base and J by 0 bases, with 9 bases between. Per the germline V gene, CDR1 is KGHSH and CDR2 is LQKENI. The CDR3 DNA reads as TGTGCCAGCTCACCACAACAGGGCGCAACTAATGAAAAACTGTTTTTT. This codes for CASSPQQGATNEKLFF.

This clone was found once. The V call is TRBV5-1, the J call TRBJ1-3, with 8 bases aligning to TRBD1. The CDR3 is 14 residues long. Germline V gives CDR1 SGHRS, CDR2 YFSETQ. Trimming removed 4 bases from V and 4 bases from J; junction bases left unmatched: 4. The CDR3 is CASSPTGEGNTIYF. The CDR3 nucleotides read TGCGCCAGCAGCCCGACAGGGGAGGGAAACACCATATATTTT.

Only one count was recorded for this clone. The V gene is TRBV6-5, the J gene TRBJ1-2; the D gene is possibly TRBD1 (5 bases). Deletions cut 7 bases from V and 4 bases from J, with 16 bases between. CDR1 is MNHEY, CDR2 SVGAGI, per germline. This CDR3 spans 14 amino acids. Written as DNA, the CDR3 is TGTGCCAGCACCCTGATGACAGCCGCCTATGGCTACACCTTC. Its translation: CASTLMTAAYGYTF.

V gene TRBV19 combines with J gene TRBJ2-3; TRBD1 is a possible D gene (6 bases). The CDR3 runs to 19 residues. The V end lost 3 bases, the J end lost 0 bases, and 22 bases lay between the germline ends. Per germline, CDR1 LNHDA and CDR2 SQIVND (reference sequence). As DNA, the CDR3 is TGTGCCAGTAGTATTGGAACGGGGTACAGGACAGCTAGCACAGATACGCAGTATTTT. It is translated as CASSIGTGYRTASTDTQYF.

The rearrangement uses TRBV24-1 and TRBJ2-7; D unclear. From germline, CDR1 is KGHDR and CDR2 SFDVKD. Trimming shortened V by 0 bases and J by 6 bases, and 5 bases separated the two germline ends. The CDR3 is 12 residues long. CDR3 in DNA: TGTGCCACCAGTGATTTGACCGGCGAGCAGTACTTC. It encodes CATSDLTGEQYF.

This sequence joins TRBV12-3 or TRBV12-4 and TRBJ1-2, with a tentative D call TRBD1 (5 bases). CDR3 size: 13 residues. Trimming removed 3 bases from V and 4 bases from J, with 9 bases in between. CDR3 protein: CASSFPGLYGYTF. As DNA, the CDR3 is TGTGCCAGCAGTTTCCCGGGACTCTATGGCTACACCTTC.

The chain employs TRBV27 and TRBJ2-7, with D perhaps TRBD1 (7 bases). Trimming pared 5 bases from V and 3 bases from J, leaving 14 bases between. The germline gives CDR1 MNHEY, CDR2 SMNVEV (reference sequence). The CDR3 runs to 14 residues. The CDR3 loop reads CASSPGDSYYEQYF. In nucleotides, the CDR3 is TGTGCCAGCAGTCCGGGGGACAGCTACTACGAGCAGTACTTC.

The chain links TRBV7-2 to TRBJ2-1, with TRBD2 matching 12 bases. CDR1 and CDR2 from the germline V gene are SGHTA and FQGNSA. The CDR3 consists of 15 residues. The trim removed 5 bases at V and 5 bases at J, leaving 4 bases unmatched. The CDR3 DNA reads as TGTGCCAGCAGCCTAGGACTAGCGGGGCACAATGAGCAGTTCTTC. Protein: CASSLGLAGHNEQFF.

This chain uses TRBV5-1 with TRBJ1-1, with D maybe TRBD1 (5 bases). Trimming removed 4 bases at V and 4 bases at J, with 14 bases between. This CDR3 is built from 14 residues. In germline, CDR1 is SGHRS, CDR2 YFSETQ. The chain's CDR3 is CASSHGGEGTEAFF. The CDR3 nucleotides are TGCGCCAGCAGCCACGGGGGTGAGGGCACTGAAGCTTTCTTT.

The CDR3 DNA is TGTGCCAGCAGCGTAGGGACAGGGCTGAACACTGAAGCTTTCTTT. Residues: CASSVGTGLNTEAFF. The gene calls are TRBV9 and TRBJ1-1; TRBD1 matches 8 bases. The germline gives CDR1 SGDLS, CDR2 YYNGEE. The CDR3 is made up of 15 amino acids. J gave up 0 bases and V 0 bases, and 1 base lay outside the gene matches.

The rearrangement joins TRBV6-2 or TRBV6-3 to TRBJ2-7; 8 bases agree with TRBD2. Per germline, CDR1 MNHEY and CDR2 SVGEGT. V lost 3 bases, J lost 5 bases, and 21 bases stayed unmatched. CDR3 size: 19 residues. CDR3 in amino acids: CASSYPAAEWTSFIHEQYF. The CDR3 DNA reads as TGTGCCAGCAGTTATCCGGCCGCGGAGTGGACTAGCTTCATCCACGAGCAGTACTTC.

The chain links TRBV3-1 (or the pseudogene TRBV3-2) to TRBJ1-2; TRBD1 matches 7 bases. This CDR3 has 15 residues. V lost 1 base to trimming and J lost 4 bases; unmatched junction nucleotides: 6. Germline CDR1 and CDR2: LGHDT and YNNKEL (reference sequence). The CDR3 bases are TGTGCCAGCAGCCAAGGACAGGGCGGAAGCTATGGCTACACCTTC. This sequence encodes CASSQGQGGSYGYTF.

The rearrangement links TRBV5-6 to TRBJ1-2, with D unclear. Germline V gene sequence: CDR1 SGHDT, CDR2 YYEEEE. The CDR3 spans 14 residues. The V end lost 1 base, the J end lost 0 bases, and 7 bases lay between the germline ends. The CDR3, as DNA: TGTGCCAGCAGCTTGTTAGCCCCTAACTATGGCTACACCTTC. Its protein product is CASSLLAPNYGYTF.

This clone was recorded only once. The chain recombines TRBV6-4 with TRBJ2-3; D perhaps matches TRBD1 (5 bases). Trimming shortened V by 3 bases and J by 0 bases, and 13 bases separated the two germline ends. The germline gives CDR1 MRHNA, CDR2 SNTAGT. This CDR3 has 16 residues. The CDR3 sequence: CASSDIHRGSTDTQYF. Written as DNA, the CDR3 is TGTGCCAGCAGTGATATTCATAGGGGAAGCACAGATACGCAGTATTTT.

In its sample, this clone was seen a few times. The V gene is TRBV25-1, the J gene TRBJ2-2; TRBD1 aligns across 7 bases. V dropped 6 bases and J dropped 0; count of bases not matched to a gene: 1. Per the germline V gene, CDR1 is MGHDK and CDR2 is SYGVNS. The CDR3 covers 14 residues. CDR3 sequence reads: CASSGTANTGELFF. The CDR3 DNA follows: TGTGCCAGCAGCGGGACAGCGAACACCGGGGAGCTGTTTTTT.

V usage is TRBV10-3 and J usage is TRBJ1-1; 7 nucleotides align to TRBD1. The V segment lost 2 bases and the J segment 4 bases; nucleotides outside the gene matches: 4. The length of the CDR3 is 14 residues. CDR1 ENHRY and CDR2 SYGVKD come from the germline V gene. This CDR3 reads CAISEGAGGTEAFF. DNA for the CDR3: TGTGCCATCAGTGAGGGGGCAGGGGGCACTGAAGCTTTCTTT.

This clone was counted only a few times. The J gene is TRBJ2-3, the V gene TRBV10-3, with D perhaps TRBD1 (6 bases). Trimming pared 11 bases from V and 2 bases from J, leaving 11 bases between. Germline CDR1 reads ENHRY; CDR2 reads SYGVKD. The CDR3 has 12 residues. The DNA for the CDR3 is TGTGCCTCAGGGGTGCACACAGATACGCAGTATTTT. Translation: CASGVHTDTQYF.

The CDR3 protein is CASSESNIYNEQFF. CDR3 nucleotide sequence: TGTGCCAGCAGTGAATCAAACATCTACAATGAGCAGTTCTTC. The rearrangement links TRBV6-1 to TRBJ2-1; no definite D call. The V gene lost 2 bases and the J gene lost 3 bases, with 8 bases spanning the gap. The CDR3 runs to 14 residues. CDR1 is MNHNS and CDR2 is SASEGT in the germline V gene.

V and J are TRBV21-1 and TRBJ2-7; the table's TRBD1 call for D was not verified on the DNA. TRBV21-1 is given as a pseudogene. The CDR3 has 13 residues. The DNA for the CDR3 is TGTGCCAGCAGTCTGGGACAGAGCTACGAGCAGTACTTC. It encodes CASSLGQSYEQYF.

The CDR3 nucleotides are TGTGCCAGCAGTCGCGGTGGGACTGAAGCTTTCTTT. Translating gives CASSRGGTEAFF. The gene calls are TRBV6-5 and TRBJ1-1; D not certain. Germline lookup yields CDR1 MNHEY and CDR2 SVGAGI. The CDR3 length is 12 residues. Between the trimmed V and J ends, which lost 5 bases and 5 bases, there was a span of 9 bases.

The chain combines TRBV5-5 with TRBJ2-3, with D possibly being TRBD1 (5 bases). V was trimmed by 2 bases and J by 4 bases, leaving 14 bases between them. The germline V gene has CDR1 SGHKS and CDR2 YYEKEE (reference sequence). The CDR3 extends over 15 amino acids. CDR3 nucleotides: TGTGCCAGCAGCTTAACAGGAACGGGCGCAGATACGCAGTATTTT. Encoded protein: CASSLTGTGADTQYF.

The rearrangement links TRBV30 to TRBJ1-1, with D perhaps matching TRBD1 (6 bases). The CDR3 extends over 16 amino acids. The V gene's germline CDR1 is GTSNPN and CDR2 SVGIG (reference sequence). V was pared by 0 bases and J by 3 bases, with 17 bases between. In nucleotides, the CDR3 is TGTGCCTGGAGTGTACTCCCGGGGGGCGCGGACACTGAAGCTTTCTTT. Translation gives CAWSVLPGGADTEAFF. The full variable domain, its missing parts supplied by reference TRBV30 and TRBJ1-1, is SQTIHQWPATLVQPVGSPLSLECTVEGTSNPNLYWYRQAAGRGLQLLFYSVGIGQISSEVPQNLSASRPQDRQFILSSKKLLLSDSGFYLCAWSVLPGGADTEAFFGQGTRLTVV.

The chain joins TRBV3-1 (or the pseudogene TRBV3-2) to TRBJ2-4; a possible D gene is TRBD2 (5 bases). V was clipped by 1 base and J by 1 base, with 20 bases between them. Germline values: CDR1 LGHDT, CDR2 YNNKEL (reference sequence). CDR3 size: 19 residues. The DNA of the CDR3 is TGTGCCAGCAGCCAAGTATCCGGGAACATCGGCTACGCCAAAAACATTCAGTACTTC. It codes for CASSQVSGNIGYAKNIQYF.